Listed here is a single T cell receptor (beta chain). The source of the sample is a study of cytomegalovirus exposure and HLA in healthy donors. Turning to the study itself: The same platform was used for the 120 validation repertoires and the approximately 670 first-cohort repertoires, a later analysis reported.

Germline V lookup: CDR1 SNHLY, CDR2 FYNNEI. V lost 5 bases to trimming and J lost 5 bases; unmatched junction nucleotides: 6. CDR3 length equals 14 residues. Repertoires were generated with immunoSEQ multiplex PCR, while TCRdb's copy carries only in-frame clones and drops some. The sample records over 60,000 clones, about 96% being singletons. The V gene is TRBV2, the J gene TRBJ2-3; TRBD2 aligns across 8 bases. The clonotype comes from a man younger than 30 in good health and CMV-seronegative. Sequenced: PBMCs. CDR3 residues: CASSSTGTRDTQYF. The CDR3 DNA reads TGTGCCAGCAGTTCTACCGGGACTAGAGATACGCAGTATTTT.